This TCR beta chain is from a study of shared clonotypes between healthy human individuals. Broader study findings: An effect of sequencing depth on clonotype sharing among donors was expected. The generation probabilities recorded for non-shared clonotypes fell below those of clonotypes shared by all four donors.

Method: immunoSEQ multiplex PCR; TCRdb's copy keeps in-frame clones and lacks some. The sample consists of about 2.4 million clones, around 94% of them appearing once. Turning to this clone: Its matching antigen is unknown. Other nucleotide sequences in the sample specify the same CDR3.

CDR3 length: 16 residues. The ends lost 0 bases at V and 1 base at J; junction bases unmatched: 2. The germline V gene has CDR1 MNHEY and CDR2 SVGAGI. This receptor was identified in a man aged 18 to 29 in good health. Sequencing was performed on naive CD4+ T cells sorted from blood. Subset here: CD45RA+ positively selected. This sequence joins TRBV6-5 and TRBJ2-5; 10 bases are shared with TRBD1. DNA for the CDR3: TGTGCCAGCAGTTACTCGACAGGGGGCGGCCAAGAGACCCAGTACTTC. Amino acid sequence: CASSYSTGGGQETQYF.